This entry features one T cell receptor (beta chain) sequence. These data originate in a study of blood T cell repertoires in COVID-19. Whole-study context: The origin of the acute and convalescent COVID-19 samples was the United States, Italy and Spain. PBMCs, B-cell-depleted T cells, or T cells provided the cDNA or gDNA that made up the material.

Only in-frame clones appear in the TCRdb table, and some are missing; sequencing was by immunoSEQ multiplex PCR. This sample yields roughly 250,000 clones, of which under 90% are seen a single time; approximately 4% belongs to the top ten. Per the germline V gene, CDR1 is MDHEN and CDR2 is SYDVKM. V was trimmed by 8 bases and J by 3 bases, leaving 10 bases between them. There are 12 residues in the CDR3. Participants reported their clinical history, and cohort assignment relied on those reports. This TCR came from a woman in her thirties or forties who had been exposed to COVID-19. The sequenced sample consisted of PBMCs or T cells enriched from blood (not recorded which). The rearrangement joins TRBV28 to TRBJ1-2, with D possibly matching TRBD1 (6 bases). The CDR3 loop is CASAEGDYGYTF. DNA of the CDR3: TGTGCCAGCGCCGAGGGGGACTATGGCTACACCTTC.